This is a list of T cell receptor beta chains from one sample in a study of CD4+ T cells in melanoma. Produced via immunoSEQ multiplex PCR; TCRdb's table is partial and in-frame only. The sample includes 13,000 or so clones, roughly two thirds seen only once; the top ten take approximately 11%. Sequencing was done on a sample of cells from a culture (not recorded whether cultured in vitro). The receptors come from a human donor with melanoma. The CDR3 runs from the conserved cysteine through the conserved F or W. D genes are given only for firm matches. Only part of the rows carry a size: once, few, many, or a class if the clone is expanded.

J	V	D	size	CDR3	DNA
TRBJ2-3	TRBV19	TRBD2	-	CASRVGTSGGVGTDTQYF	TGTGCCAGTAGGGTAGGGACTAGCGGGGGGGTCGGCACAGATACGCAGTATTTT
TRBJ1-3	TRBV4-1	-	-	CASSRGGNTIYF	TGCGCCAGCAGCCGGGGGGGAAACACCATATATTTT
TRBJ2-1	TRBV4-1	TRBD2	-	CASSPWAGGGINEQFF	TGCGCCAGCAGCCCCTGGGCAGGCGGGGGTATTAATGAGCAGTTCTTC
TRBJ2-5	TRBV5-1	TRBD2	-	CASSAQGGETQYF	TGCGCCAGCAGCGCCCAGGGAGGGGAGACCCAGTACTTC
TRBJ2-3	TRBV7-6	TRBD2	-	CASSPQAGSTDTQYF	TGTGCCAGCAGCCCTCAAGCGGGGAGCACAGATACGCAGTATTTT
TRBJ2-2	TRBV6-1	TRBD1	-	CAVRGTANTGELFF	TGTGCCGTTCGTGGGACAGCGAACACCGGGGAGCTGTTTTTT
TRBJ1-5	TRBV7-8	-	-	CASSLVRGTNQPQHF	TGTGCCAGCAGCTTAGTGAGGGGGACGAATCAGCCCCAGCATTTT
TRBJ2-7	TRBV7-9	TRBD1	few	CASSSPGGSSPYEQYF	TGTGCCAGCAGCTCCCCAGGGGGTAGCAGCCCCTACGAGCAGTACTTC
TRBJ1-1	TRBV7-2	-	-	CASRPQTGLNTEAFF	TGTGCCAGCAGACCCCAGACGGGGTTGAACACTGAAGCTTTCTTT
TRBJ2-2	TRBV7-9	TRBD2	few	CASRSGGSDGELFF	TGTGCCAGCAGGTCGGGGGGTAGCGACGGGGAGCTGTTTTTT
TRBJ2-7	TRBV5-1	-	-	CASSSGMGAKNEQYF	TGCGCCAGCAGTTCTGGGATGGGGGCTAAGAACGAGCAGTACTTC
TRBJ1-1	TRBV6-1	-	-	CASRLTVANTEAFF	TGTGCCAGCAGACTGACAGTTGCGAACACTGAAGCTTTCTTT
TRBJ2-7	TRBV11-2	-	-	CASSLRGAFYEQYF	TGTGCCAGCAGCTTGAGAGGGGCTTTTTACGAGCAGTACTTC
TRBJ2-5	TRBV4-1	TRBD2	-	CASSQDRTSGGQETQYF	TGCGCCAGCAGCCAAGATCGGACTAGCGGGGGTCAAGAGACCCAGTACTTC
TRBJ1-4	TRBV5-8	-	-	CASSPWARGEKLFF	TGTGCCAGCAGCCCATGGGCCCGGGGGGAAAAACTGTTTTTT
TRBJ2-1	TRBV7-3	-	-	CASSLRPGRSYNEQFF	TGTGCCAGCAGCTTACGCCCCGGGCGGTCCTACAATGAGCAGTTCTTC
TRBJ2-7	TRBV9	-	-	CASSVDAGREQYF	TGTGCCAGCAGCGTAGACGCAGGACGCGAGCAGTACTTC